Presented here are 25 T cell receptor beta chains from one specimen sequenced in a study of blood T cell repertoires in COVID-19. The repertoire was sequenced with immunoSEQ multiplex PCR; TCRdb's copy has only in-frame clones and lacks some. This sample has fewer than 180,000 clones; approximately 84% occur once, and the top ten carry 2.2%. Sequenced input: peripheral blood. The receptors were sampled from a man between 65 and 80 years old with acute or convalescent COVID-19.

The chain joins TRBV5-4 to TRBJ2-2, with TRBD2 matching 7 bases. The ends lost 2 bases at V and 3 bases at J; junction bases unmatched: 7. This CDR3 is 16 amino acids long. Looked up from germline, CDR1 is SGHNT and CDR2 is YYREEE (reference sequence). CDR3 in DNA: TGTGCCAGCAGCTTCTCACTAGCGCTAGACACCGGGGAGCTGTTTTTT. It is translated as CASSFSLALDTGELFF.

The V gene is TRBV27, the J gene TRBJ1-1; no clear D gene. Germline V gives CDR1 MNHEY, CDR2 SMNVEV (reference sequence). Trimming pared 3 bases from V and 11 bases from J, leaving 10 bases between. There are 11 residues in the CDR3. CDR3 bases: TGTGCCAGCAGTTTGGGTGGGCACGCTTTCTTT. Translating gives CASSLGGHAFF.

The V gene is TRBV7-9, the J gene TRBJ2-7; 13 bases fit TRBD2. This CDR3 contains 16 residues. From germline, CDR1 is SEHNR and CDR2 FQNEAQ (reference sequence). V trimming: 3 bases; J trimming: 5 bases; junction bases outside the gene matches: 7. CDR3 in amino acids: CASSFRTSGGADEQYF. CDR3 coding DNA: TGTGCCAGCAGCTTTCGAACTAGCGGGGGGGCCGACGAGCAGTACTTC.

The chain carries TRBV5-1 and TRBJ2-1; D perhaps matches TRBD1 (6 bases). The V gene lost 6 bases and the J gene lost 0 bases, with 16 bases spanning the gap. Germline values: CDR1 SGHRS, CDR2 YFSETQ. This CDR3 is 16 amino acids long. The CDR3 is CASTQQGAASYNEQFF. In nucleotides, the CDR3 is TGCGCCAGCACCCAACAGGGAGCTGCCTCCTACAATGAGCAGTTCTTC. Looking up the rest from reference TRBV5-1 and TRBJ2-1 gives the full variable domain: KAGVTQTPRYLIKTRGQQVTLSCSPISGHRSVSWYQQTPGQGLQFLFEYFSETQRNKGNFPGRFSGRQFSNSRSEMNVSTLELGDSALYLCASTQQGAASYNEQFFGPGTRLTVL.

V gene TRBV24-1 combines with J gene TRBJ2-1, with D possibly matching TRBD1 (5 bases). The CDR3 is 16 amino acids. Looked up from germline, CDR1 is KGHDR and CDR2 is SFDVKD. Trimming stripped 5 bases from V and 3 bases from J, with 16 bases between. The CDR3 loop is CATSAVTSRGYNEQFF. DNA of the CDR3: TGTGCCACCAGTGCCGTCACCTCAAGGGGCTACAATGAGCAGTTCTTC.

This rearrangement joins TRBV28 to TRBJ1-6, with TRBD1 as a possible D gene (5 bases). This CDR3 comprises 17 residues. Trimming left V 7 bases short and J 2 bases short, with 18 bases between. The germline V gene has CDR1 MDHEN and CDR2 SYDVKM. The CDR3: CASNRDFGRTYNSPLHF. The DNA for the CDR3 is TGTGCCAGCAATCGGGACTTCGGAAGGACCTATAATTCACCCCTCCACTTT.

The chain recombines TRBV19 with TRBJ2-5; maybe TRBD2 (5 bases). V gave up 4 bases and J gave up 5 bases, with 14 bases separating them. This CDR3 spans 14 amino acids. Germline CDR1 reads LNHDA; CDR2 reads SQIVND (reference sequence). In nucleotides, the CDR3 is TGTGCCAGTAGTACCGGGCGGGTTATTGAGACCCAGTACTTC. It specifies CASSTGRVIETQYF. The whole variable domain, filled in from reference TRBV19 and TRBJ2-5, reads DGGITQSPKYLFRKEGQNVTLSCEQNLNHDAMYWYRQDPGQGLRLIYYSQIVNDFQKGDIAEGYSVSREKKESFPLTVTSAQKNPTAFYLCASSTGRVIETQYFGPGTRLLVL.

This clone occurred once. The chain joins TRBV5-1 to TRBJ2-7; tentative D call: TRBD2 (6 bases). The germline CDR1 and CDR2 sequences are SGHRS and YFSETQ. This CDR3 has 15 amino acids. V was pared by 0 bases and J by 2 bases, with 12 bases between. The CDR3 coding sequence is TGCGCCAGCAGCTTGGCCGGGGGAGGACCCTACGAGCAGTACTTC. Translated, it gives CASSLAGGGPYEQYF.

J is TRBJ1-3 and V is TRBV3-1 (or the pseudogene TRBV3-2); 9 bases are a match to TRBD1. Trimming at V came to 3 bases and at J to 3 bases, leaving 3 bases not matched to a gene. In germline, CDR1 is LGHDT, CDR2 YNNKEL (reference sequence). The CDR3 length is 15 residues. DNA for the CDR3: TGTGCCAGCAGCCACGGGACAGGGCATGGAAACACCATATATTTT. Its translation: CASSHGTGHGNTIYF.

The chain uses TRBV5-1 and TRBJ1-4; D unresolved. Germline-derived CDR1 and CDR2 are SGHRS and YFSETQ. The CDR3 sequence is 13 residues long. V shed 0 bases and J shed 10 bases, with 10 bases lying between them. CDR3 loop: CASSLAQPGKLFF. The CDR3 DNA sequence: TGCGCCAGCAGCTTGGCGCAGCCGGGAAAACTGTTTTTT.

The V call is TRBV18, the J call TRBJ2-5, with D unresolved. The V and J ends lost 2 bases and 1 base respectively, with 8 bases between them. The CDR3 is made up of 14 amino acids. Per the germline V gene, CDR1 is KGHSH and CDR2 is LQKENI. CDR3 amino acids: CASSPVAVQETQYF. CDR3 bases: TGTGCCAGCTCACCAGTGGCGGTCCAAGAGACCCAGTACTTC.

V gene TRBV11-2 combines with J gene TRBJ1-2; TRBD1 agrees at 8 bases. Germline CDR1 reads SGHAT; CDR2 reads FQNNGV. The CDR3 covers 14 residues. J was trimmed by 3 bases and V by 5 bases; bases with no gene match: 5. The chain's CDR3 is CASSPTDRDYGYTF. CDR3 DNA sequence: TGTGCCAGCAGCCCCACGGACAGGGACTATGGCTACACCTTC. Full variable domain (missing parts from reference TRBV11-2 and TRBJ1-2): EAGVAQSPRYKIIEKRQSVAFWCNPISGHATLYWYQQILGQGPKLLIQFQNNGVVDDSQLPKDRFSAERLKGVDSTLKIQPAKLEDSAVYLCASSPTDRDYGYTFGSGTRLTVV.

This clone has only one observation. V gene TRBV28 combines with J gene TRBJ1-5; D might be TRBD1 (6 bases). The germline V gene has CDR1 MDHEN and CDR2 SYDVKM. The CDR3 extends over 14 amino acids. Trimming stripped 5 bases from V and 6 bases from J, with 14 bases between. The CDR3 protein is CASSPTGRGQPQHF. CDR3 bases: TGTGCCAGCAGTCCTACAGGGAGGGGTCAGCCCCAGCATTTT.

The chain employs TRBV30 and TRBJ1-5; weak D call: TRBD1 (5 bases). Trimming took off 3 bases at V and 1 base at J, with 10 bases between the two ends. This CDR3 is built from 14 residues. CDR1 GTSNPN and CDR2 SVGIG come from the germline V gene (reference sequence). CDR3 sequence (DNA): TGTGCCTGGAGAATGCCAGGGAGCAATCAGCCCCAGCATTTT. Encoded protein: CAWRMPGSNQPQHF.

The chain couples TRBV27 to TRBJ2-7; TRBD1 agrees at 8 bases. The CDR3 contains 15 residues. The germline V gene has CDR1 MNHEY and CDR2 SMNVEV (reference sequence). Trimming took 2 bases from V and 6 from J; bases not matched to a gene: 9. In DNA, the CDR3 is TGTGCCAGCAGTTTAACAAAGGCAGGGGGCTCCGAGCAGTACTTC. Protein: CASSLTKAGGSEQYF.

V gene TRBV29-1 combines with J gene TRBJ1-1; D gene ambiguous. Germline V gene data show CDR1 as SQVTM and CDR2 as ANQGSEA. This CDR3 has 13 residues. Trimming cost V 5 bases and J 1 base, with 11 bases left between them. CDR3 in amino acids: CSVREGGNTEAFF. CDR3 DNA sequence: TGCAGCGTTCGAGAGGGTGGGAACACTGAAGCTTTCTTT.

The gene calls are TRBV4-1 and TRBJ2-1; D unresolved. V lost 0 bases to trimming and J lost 6 bases, with 18 bases between them. The CDR3 runs to 17 residues. Germline loops: CDR1 MGHRA, CDR2 YSYEKL. DNA of the CDR3: TGCGCCAGCAGCCAAGATGGATCGAGCCTGGGCTCCAATGAGCAGTTCTTC. This sequence encodes CASSQDGSSLGSNEQFF.

The CDR3 here is CATRTEGTEAFF. In DNA, the CDR3 is TGTGCCACCCGGACAGAGGGTACTGAAGCTTTCTTT. V is TRBV10-3 and J is TRBJ1-1, with D perhaps matching TRBD1 (6 bases). CDR1 and CDR2 from the germline V gene are ENHRY and SYGVKD. The CDR3 extends over 12 amino acids. Trimming left V 10 bases short and J 5 bases short, with 14 bases between.

The chain is built from TRBV6-5 and TRBJ1-3, with D perhaps TRBD1 (5 bases). Germline lookup yields CDR1 MNHEY and CDR2 SVGAGI. V lost 5 bases, J lost 2 bases, and 13 bases lay in between. This CDR3 is 15 amino acids long. The CDR3: CASSPKGYAGNTIYF. Here the CDR3 DNA reads TGTGCCAGCAGTCCTAAGGGGTACGCTGGAAACACCATATATTTT.

The V and J genes are TRBV2 and TRBJ2-1; 8 bases agree with TRBD2. Per germline, CDR1 SNHLY and CDR2 FYNNEI. The CDR3 has 14 amino acids. V dropped 8 bases and J dropped 5; count of bases not matched to a gene: 8. The CDR3 sequence: CASLGLANNNEQFF. CDR3 coding DNA: TGTGCCAGCCTCGGACTAGCTAACAACAATGAGCAGTTCTTC.

Of note for this clone: Relative to the germline gene, one junction end is altered; a read error may explain this. The genes are TRBV3-1 (or the pseudogene TRBV3-2) and TRBJ2-1; possibly TRBD2 for D (6 bases). Germline values: CDR1 LGHDT, CDR2 YNNKEL (reference sequence). The length of the CDR3 is 13 residues. This CDR3 reads CASSQVPGTWGVF. In DNA, the CDR3 is TGTGCCAGCAGCCAGGTGCCAGGGACTTGGGGGGTCTTC.

The CDR3 sequence is CASSGTRGSTIYF. CDR3 coding DNA: TGTGCCAGCAGCGGCACGAGGGGGTCCACCATATATTTT. The chain joins TRBV9 to TRBJ1-3, with D possibly being TRBD1 (6 bases). Between the trimmed V and J ends, which lost 3 bases and 9 bases, there was a span of 13 bases. The CDR3 has 13 residues. CDR1 is SGDLS and CDR2 is YYNGEE in the germline V gene.

This clone was recorded only once. The chain recombines TRBV5-1 with TRBJ2-1; 8 nucleotides agree with TRBD2. The J segment lost 4 bases and the V segment lost 0 bases, leaving 6 bases of the junction unmatched. Germline assignment: CDR1 SGHRS and CDR2 YFSETQ. CDR3 length: 16 amino acids. DNA of the CDR3: TGCGCCAGCAGCTTGGACTCTGGCGGGGGGTACAATGAGCAGTTCTTC. It codes for CASSLDSGGGYNEQFF.

CDR3 sequence (DNA): TGTGCCAGCAGTGAAGATAGCGGGGGGAGGAATGAGCAGTTCTTC. As protein: CASSEDSGGRNEQFF. The chain links TRBV6-1 to TRBJ2-1; 10 bases fit TRBD2. CDR1 and CDR2 from the germline V gene are MNHNS and SASEGT. The CDR3 runs 15 residues. V lost 1 base to trimming and J lost 7 bases; unmatched junction nucleotides: 4.

The chain links TRBV4-1 to TRBJ1-1; the match to TRBD1 covers 8 bases. J lost 2 bases, V lost 2 bases, and 7 bases had no gene match. Per the germline V gene, CDR1 is MGHRA and CDR2 is YSYEKL. This CDR3 is 16 amino acids long. In nucleotides, the CDR3 is TGCGCCAGCAGCCAAAATCCGGGACAGGCAAACACTGAAGCTTTCTTT. Its protein is CASSQNPGQANTEAFF.